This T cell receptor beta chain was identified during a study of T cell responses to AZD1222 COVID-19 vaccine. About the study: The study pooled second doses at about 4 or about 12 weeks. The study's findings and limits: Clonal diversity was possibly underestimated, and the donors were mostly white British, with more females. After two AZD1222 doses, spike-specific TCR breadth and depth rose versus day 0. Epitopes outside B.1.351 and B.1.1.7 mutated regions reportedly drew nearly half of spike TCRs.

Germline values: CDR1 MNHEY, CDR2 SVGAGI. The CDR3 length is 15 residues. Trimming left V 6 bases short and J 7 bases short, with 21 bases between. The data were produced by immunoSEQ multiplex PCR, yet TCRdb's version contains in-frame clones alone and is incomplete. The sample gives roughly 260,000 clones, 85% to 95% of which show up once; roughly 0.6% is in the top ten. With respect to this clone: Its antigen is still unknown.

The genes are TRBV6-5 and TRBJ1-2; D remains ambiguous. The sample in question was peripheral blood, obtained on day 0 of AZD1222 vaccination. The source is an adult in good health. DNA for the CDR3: TGTGCCAGCAGCTTGGACCAGGTCGGCGGAAGTGGCTACACCTTC. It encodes CASSLDQVGGSGYTF.